These T cell receptor beta chains were read from a single sample in a study of blood T cell repertoires in COVID-19. Repertoires were generated with immunoSEQ multiplex PCR, while TCRdb's copy carries only in-frame clones and drops some. This table holds 250,000 to 350,000 clones, just over 85% found once. Input material: PBMCs or T cells enriched from blood (not recorded which). All receptors come from a woman between 18 and 30 years old who had recovered from COVID-19. Each CDR3 is given with its conserved first and last residue. Clone sizes are given selectively: once, few, many, or a class where the clone is expanded.

>14|NA|TRBJ1-1|TRBV18
CASSPLAGKAEAFF
>20|NA|TRBJ1-6|TRBV6-6
CASSQPVQRQSPSYNSPLHF
>16|few|TRBJ1-5|TRBV15
CATSRGSHRVGQPQHF
>16|NA|TRBJ1-3|TRBV30
CAWSAGLGARGNTIYF
>16|NA|TRBJ2-1|TRBV4-1
CASSQHSGTVYNEQFF
>20|NA|TRBJ2-6|TRBV19
CASSILLLVTGGNGANVLTF
>15|NA|TRBJ2-1|TRBV6-4
CASSDSRGGYNEQFF
>14|few|TRBJ2-3|TRBV9
CASSSGGQPDTQYF
>12|NA|TRBJ1-1|TRBV6-1
CASSDSTAEAFF
>16|NA|TRBJ2-3|TRBV7-9
CASSLVIAGGLDTQYF
>15|few|TRBJ1-1|TRBV14
CASSHPPREGTEAFF
>14|NA|TRBJ2-5|TRBV19
CASSIRGQQETQYF
>14|NA|TRBJ1-1|TRBV19
CASTTDRQNTEAFF
>18|NA|TRBJ2-2|TRBV24-1
CATSEGGTGPTNTGELFF
>16|NA|TRBJ2-5|TRBV5-1
CASSSMGTGGRETQYF
>17|NA|TRBJ2-1|TRBV3-1/TRBV3-2
CASSQEGLAGSYNEQFF
>16|NA|TRBJ2-7|TRBV7-2
CASSLGSVLRDYEQYF
>15|NA|TRBJ1-4|TRBV5-5
CASSSPGGAWEKLFF
>15|NA|TRBJ2-1|TRBV4-2
CASSPQGRGAGEQFF
>14|NA|TRBJ1-6|TRBV5-1
CASSLGLDNSPLHF
>13|NA|TRBJ2-7|TRBV5-8
CASRYTGTYEQYF
>15|NA|TRBJ1-1|TRBV28
CASLSRATENTEAFF
>14|NA|TRBJ2-7|TRBV28
CASSFPLSSYEQYF
>16|NA|TRBJ1-4|TRBV12-5
CASGLSQGQSNEKLFF
>17|NA|TRBJ2-5|TRBV5-1
CASRRLVTGGSRETQYF
>15|few|TRBJ1-1|TRBV7-9
CASSLEHRTNTEAFF
>15|NA|TRBJ2-3|TRBV7-3
CASSLMGQGTDTQYF
>13|NA|TRBJ1-1|TRBV6-5
CASSYYDREGAFF
>15|NA|TRBJ1-3|TRBV4-1
CASSPWTGSGNTIYF
>14|NA|TRBJ2-5|TRBV7-9
CASDGTAALETQYF
>13|NA|TRBJ1-1|TRBV5-1
CASSAGQGTEAFF
>15|many|TRBJ2-7|TRBV30
CAWSAGQENSYEQYF
>15|NA|TRBJ1-1|TRBV3-1/TRBV3-2
CASSLNSGYDTEAFF
>17|NA|TRBJ2-2|TRBV19
CASSIARGTGGYGELFF
>13|NA|TRBJ2-3|TRBV27
CASSYRVIDTQYF
>14|NA|TRBJ2-7|TRBV28
CASSPLTGSYEQYF
>15|few|TRBJ1-1|TRBV6-5
CASSYSSGGYAEAFF
>15|NA|TRBJ1-3|TRBV28
CASSPLDFRGNTIYF
>15|NA|TRBJ2-1|TRBV2
CASRADRNSYNEQFF
>15|NA|TRBJ2-3|TRBV24-1
CATSTPGEEVYTQYF
>13|NA|TRBJ1-1|TRBV3-1/TRBV3-2
CASSQTRNTEAFF
>15|NA|TRBJ2-7|TRBV3-1/TRBV3-2
CASSHEAGVNDEQYF
>16|NA|TRBJ2-2|TRBV9
CASSPRGDANTGELFF
>13|NA|TRBJ1-5|TRBV12-3/TRBV12-4
CASRGTGNQPQHF
>14|NA|TRBJ1-5|TRBV2
CASRETGGWQPQHF
>14|few|TRBJ1-2|TRBV5-1
CASSLGSQAYGYTF
>13|NA|TRBJ2-3|TRBV5-4
CASSRTGADTQYF
>13|NA|TRBJ2-7|TRBV6-5
CASSSPPLYEQYF
>14|NA|TRBJ1-6|TRBV5-1
CASSGRGFESPLHF
>10|NA|TRBJ1-2|TRBV24-1
CATGLYGYTF
>16|NA|TRBJ1-5|TRBV4-1
CASSQIPGTGTQPQHF
>14|NA|TRBJ1-2|TRBV5-6
CASSLGDRDYGYTF
>13|NA|TRBJ2-1|TRBV30
CAWRSLAGREQFF
>13|NA|TRBJ2-7|TRBV2
CASSEGDSYEQYF
>15|NA|TRBJ2-7|TRBV11-2
CASSFWTSGSYEQYF
>15|few|TRBJ2-3|TRBV4-1
CASSQDQLRTDTQYF
>16|NA|TRBJ2-3|TRBV24-1
CATSAVAGGGGGTQYF